This record concerns one T cell receptor beta chain sequence. Profiled with immunoSEQ multiplex PCR; TCRdb holds only in-frame clones, not every one. The sample has approximately 71,000 clones, 84% seen once; the top ten hold roughly 0.79%. The data are from a study of OX40 agonist ivuxolimab in advanced cancers. Germline V gives CDR1 ENHRY, CDR2 SYGVKD. This CDR3 has 15 amino acids. Trimming took 0 bases from V and 7 from J, leaving 12 bases between them. The V and J genes are TRBV10-3 and TRBJ1-4; TRBD1 is a possible D gene (5 bases). The clonotype originates from an adult with an advanced solid tumor such as melanoma, head and neck, liver or kidney cancer. The sequenced sample was CD4+ or CD8+ T cells sorted from blood, obtained in a trial of the OX40 agonist ivuxolimab. CDR3 bases: TGTGCCATCAGTGAGTCGGCAGGGAGCGGTGAAAAACTGTTTTTT. Its translation: CAISESAGSGEKLFF.